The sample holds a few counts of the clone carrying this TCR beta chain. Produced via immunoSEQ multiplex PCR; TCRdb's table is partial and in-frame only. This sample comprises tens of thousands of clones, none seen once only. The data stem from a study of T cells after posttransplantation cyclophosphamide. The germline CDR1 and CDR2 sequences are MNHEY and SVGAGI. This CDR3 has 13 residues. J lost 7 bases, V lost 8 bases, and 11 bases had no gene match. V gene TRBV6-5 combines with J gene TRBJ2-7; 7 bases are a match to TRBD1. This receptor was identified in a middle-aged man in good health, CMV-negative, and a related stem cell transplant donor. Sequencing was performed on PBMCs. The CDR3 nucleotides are TGTGCCAGCGGGACAGCTGCAACTGCTGAGCAGTACTTC. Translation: CASGTAATAEQYF.